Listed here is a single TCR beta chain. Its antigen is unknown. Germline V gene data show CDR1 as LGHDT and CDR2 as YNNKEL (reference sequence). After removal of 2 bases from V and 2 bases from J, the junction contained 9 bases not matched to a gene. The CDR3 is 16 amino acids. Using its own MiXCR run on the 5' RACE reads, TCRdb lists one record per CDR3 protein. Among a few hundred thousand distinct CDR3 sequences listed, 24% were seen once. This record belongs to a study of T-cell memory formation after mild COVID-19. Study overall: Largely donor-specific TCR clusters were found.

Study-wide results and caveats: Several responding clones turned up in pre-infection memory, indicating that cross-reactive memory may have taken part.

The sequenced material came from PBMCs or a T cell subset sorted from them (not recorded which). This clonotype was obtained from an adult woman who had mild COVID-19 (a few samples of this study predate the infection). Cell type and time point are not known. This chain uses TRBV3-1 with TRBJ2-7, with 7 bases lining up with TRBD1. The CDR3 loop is CASSQSKRQGTYEQYF. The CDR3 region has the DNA TGTGCCAGCAGCCAATCTAAGAGACAGGGCACCTACGAGCAGTACTTC.